Following are 13 T cell receptor beta chains from one sample sequenced in a study of graft-versus-host responses after intestinal transplantation. The assay was immunoSEQ multiplex PCR, and TCRdb's table has in-frame clones only and misses some. Among 70,000 to 95,000 clones listed, 80% to 95% were seen once. The antigens for these receptors are not known. The sequencing used unstimulated CD8+ T cells sorted from spleen or lymph node cells, collected before transplant. These receptors originate from a human donor who was the organ donor for an intestinal transplant.

V is TRBV30 and J is TRBJ1-1; D gene unclear. Trimming removed 0 bases from V and 3 bases from J, with 8 bases in between. CDR1 and CDR2 (germline): GTSNPN, SVGIG (reference sequence). The CDR3 runs 13 residues. This CDR3 reads CAWSVLADTEAFF. The DNA of the CDR3 is TGTGCCTGGAGTGTACTAGCCGACACTGAAGCTTTCTTT.

CDR3 amino acids: CAISEGVYGYTF. CDR3 bases: TGTGCCATCAGTGAAGGGGTCTATGGCTACACCTTC. The chain links TRBV10-3 to TRBJ1-2, with D tentatively TRBD1 (5 bases). Germline CDR1 and CDR2: ENHRY and SYGVKD. V dropped 3 bases and J dropped 4 bases, with 6 bases sitting between them. CDR3 length equals 12 residues.

V gene TRBV27 combines with J gene TRBJ2-5; D possibly corresponds to TRBD2 (7 bases). Trimming took off 5 bases at V and 5 bases at J, with 21 bases between the two ends. Per the germline V gene, CDR1 is MNHEY and CDR2 is SMNVEV (reference sequence). The CDR3 is made up of 16 amino acids. The CDR3 region has the DNA TGTGCCAGCAGTATCTTCCTGGGGGGGGGCCTGGAGACCCAGTACTTC. Translation gives CASSIFLGGGLETQYF.

The rearrangement links TRBV27 to TRBJ2-7; 12 bases are a match to TRBD2. The ends lost 5 bases at V and 3 bases at J; junction bases unmatched: 5. Germline V CDR1 and CDR2: MNHEY, SMNVEV (reference sequence). The CDR3 sequence is 15 residues long. CDR3 DNA: TGTGCCAGCAGTCTAGCGGGAGGGCCCCTCTACGAGCAGTACTTC. Translated: CASSLAGGPLYEQYF.

V usage is TRBV7-9 and J usage is TRBJ2-3; 12 bases are a match to TRBD2. The CDR3 is made up of 17 amino acids. V shed 2 bases, J shed 2 bases, and the junction held 5 bases outside the gene matches. Germline V gives CDR1 SEHNR, CDR2 FQNEAQ (reference sequence). For the CDR3, the DNA is TGTGCCAGCAGCTTATTGACTAGCGGGGGCCTCACAGATACGCAGTATTTT. Translated, it gives CASSLLTSGGLTDTQYF. The variable domain in full, completed from reference TRBV7-9 and TRBJ2-3, reads DTGVSQNPRHKITKRGQNVTFRCDPISEHNRLYWYRQTLGQGPEFLTYFQNEAQLEKSRLLSDRFSAERPKGSFSTLEIQRTEQGDSAMYLCASSLLTSGGLTDTQYFGPGTRLTVL.

The V and J genes are TRBV6-6 and TRBJ1-2; D is unresolved. The CDR3 contains 11 residues. From germline, CDR1 is MNHNY and CDR2 SVGAGI (reference sequence). Trimming took 4 bases from V and 3 from J, leaving 3 bases between them. CDR3 in amino acids: CASSSYYGYTF. The CDR3 bases are TGTGCCAGCAGTTCGTACTATGGCTACACCTTC.

The chain is built from TRBV5-1 and TRBJ2-3; 7 bases match TRBD1. The V gene's germline CDR1 is SGHRS and CDR2 YFSETQ. Unmatched junction bases numbered 12, after V lost 3 bases and J lost 5 bases. This CDR3 has 16 amino acids. This CDR3 reads CASSSTLTGVKDTQYF. In DNA, the CDR3 is TGCGCCAGCAGCTCAACCCTCACAGGGGTGAAAGATACGCAGTATTTT.

V and J are TRBV7-9 and TRBJ2-3, with D possibly being TRBD2 (7 bases). Trimming removed 2 bases at V and 0 bases at J, with 12 bases between. Germline V lookup: CDR1 SEHNR, CDR2 FQNEAQ (reference sequence). CDR3 length: 16 residues. The CDR3 region has the DNA TGTGCCAGCAGCTTACTCGGGGGGCACAGCACAGATACGCAGTATTTT. This translates into CASSLLGGHSTDTQYF.

The chain uses TRBV6-1 and TRBJ1-2, with D uncertain. The CDR3 extends over 11 amino acids. The germline V gene has CDR1 MNHNS and CDR2 SASEGT. The V end lost 8 bases, the J end lost 3 bases, and 7 bases lay between the germline ends. The CDR3 DNA is TGTGCCAGCTGGGCACACTATGGCTACACCTTC. This encodes CASWAHYGYTF.

The chain recombines TRBV19 with TRBJ2-3; D not certain. V was shortened by 3 bases and J by 4 bases, with 8 bases between the two germline ends. Germline V gives CDR1 LNHDA, CDR2 SQIVND (reference sequence). The CDR3 covers 13 residues. CDR3 loop: CASSMGWPDTQYF. For the CDR3, the DNA is TGTGCCAGTAGTATGGGCTGGCCAGATACGCAGTATTTT.

The chain carries TRBV7-9 and TRBJ1-2, with D unresolved. Germline-derived CDR1 and CDR2 are SEHNR and FQNEAQ (reference sequence). The CDR3 spans 12 residues. The germline V and J ends were trimmed by 1 base and 6 bases, with 6 bases remaining between them. The CDR3 sequence: CASSLGRDGYTF. The CDR3 coding sequence is TGTGCCAGCAGCTTAGGGAGGGATGGCTACACCTTC.

The V gene is TRBV19, the J gene TRBJ2-3, with TRBD2 as a possible D gene (6 bases). The CDR3 is 15 amino acids. Trimming stripped 3 bases from V and 4 bases from J, with 14 bases between. CDR1 is LNHDA, CDR2 SQIVND, per germline (reference sequence). The CDR3 loop is CASSIGTLVADTQYF. The DNA for the CDR3 is TGTGCCAGTAGTATCGGGACTTTGGTGGCAGATACGCAGTATTTT.

J is TRBJ2-7 and V is TRBV27; TRBD1 might be the D (6 bases). Between the trimmed V and J ends, which lost 2 bases and 7 bases, there was a span of 15 bases. Germline V gene data show CDR1 as MNHEY and CDR2 as SMNVEV (reference sequence). The CDR3 loop spans 14 amino acids. CDR3 DNA sequence: TGTGCCAGCAGTTTAGCAGGGGCGGGTTATGAGCAGTACTTC. Encoded protein: CASSLAGAGYEQYF.